This T cell receptor beta chain was identified in a study of beta chain features in type 1 diabetes. Findings and caveats of the study: Shorter TCRB CDR3s, moderately but significantly so, marked every one of the four CD4+ subsets in Type 1 diabetes patients.

This CDR3 has 15 residues. Details on this clone: The antigen remains undetermined.

Expressed TCRB transcripts were sequenced, since all the RNA that had been isolated was reverse transcribed. Clones were read by immunoSEQ multiplex PCR, and TCRdb kept only the in-frame ones, dropping some. The table includes some 350,000 clones, 13% detected once. The sequence came from a woman under 30 with type 1 diabetes. Sequences were obtained from naive CD4+ T cells from blood. This chain joins TRBV21-1 and TRBJ1-1; the table assigns TRBD1, which was not confirmed against the DNA. TRBV21-1 is a known pseudogene. CDR3 region: CASRPRQGADTEAFF. CDR3 bases: TGTGCCAGCAGACCCCGACAGGGGGCGGATACTGAAGCTTTCTTT.